This T cell receptor beta chain comes out of a study of lymphopenia after photon versus proton radiotherapy. Germline CDR1 and CDR2: MGHRA and YSYEKL. The CDR3 is 15 residues long. J lost 3 bases, V lost 4 bases, and 7 bases had no gene match. Method: immunoSEQ multiplex PCR; TCRdb's copy keeps in-frame clones and lacks some. The sample contains tens of thousands of clones, more than 75% of which appear only once. Sequences were derived from peripheral blood, sampled from a patient treated with proton-based radiotherapy. The receptor's source is an elderly man with esophageal cancer. This chain uses TRBV4-1 with TRBJ2-7; 9 bases agree with TRBD1. The CDR3, as DNA: TGCGCCAGCAGCCCGGGACAGGGAGGTGACTACGAGCAGTACTTC. Translating it yields CASSPGQGGDYEQYF.